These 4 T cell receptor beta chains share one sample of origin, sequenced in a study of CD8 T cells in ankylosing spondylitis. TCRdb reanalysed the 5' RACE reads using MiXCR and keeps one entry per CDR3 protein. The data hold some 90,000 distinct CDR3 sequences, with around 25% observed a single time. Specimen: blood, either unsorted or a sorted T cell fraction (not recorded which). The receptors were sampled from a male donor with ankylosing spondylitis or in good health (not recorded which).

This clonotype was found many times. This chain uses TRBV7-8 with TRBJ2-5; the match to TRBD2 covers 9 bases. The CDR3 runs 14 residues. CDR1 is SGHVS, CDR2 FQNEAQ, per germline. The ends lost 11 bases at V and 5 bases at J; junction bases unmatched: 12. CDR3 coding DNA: TGTGCCTCCCGTCGAGCGGGAGGTGTGGAGACCCAGTACTTC. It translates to CASRRAGGVETQYF. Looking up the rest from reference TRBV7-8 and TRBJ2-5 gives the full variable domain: GAGVSQSPRYKVAKRGQDVALRCDPISGHVSLFWYQQALGQGPEFLTYFQNEAQLDKSGLPSDRFFAERPEGSVSTLKIQRTQQEDSAVYLCASRRAGGVETQYFGPGTRLLVL.

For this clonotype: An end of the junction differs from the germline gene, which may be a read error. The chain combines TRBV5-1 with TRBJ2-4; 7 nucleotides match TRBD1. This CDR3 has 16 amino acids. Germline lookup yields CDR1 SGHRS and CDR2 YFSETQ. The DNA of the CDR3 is TGCGCCAGCAGCCTCCGAGGCACAGGGGTCCAAAACAGTCAGTACTTC. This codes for CASSLRGTGVQNSQYF.

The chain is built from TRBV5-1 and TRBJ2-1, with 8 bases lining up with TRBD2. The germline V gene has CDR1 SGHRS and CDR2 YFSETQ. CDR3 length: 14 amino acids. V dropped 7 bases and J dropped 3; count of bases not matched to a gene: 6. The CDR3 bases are TGCGCCAGCGTGGCGGGAGGCAACTACAATGAGCAGTTCTTC. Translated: CASVAGGNYNEQFF.

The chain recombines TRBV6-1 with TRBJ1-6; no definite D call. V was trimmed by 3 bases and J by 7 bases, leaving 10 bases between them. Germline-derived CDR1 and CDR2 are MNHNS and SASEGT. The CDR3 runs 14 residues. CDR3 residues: CASSDARENSPLHF. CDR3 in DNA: TGTGCCAGCAGTGACGCCCGGGAAAATTCACCCCTCCACTTT.